This T cell receptor beta chain was recovered during a study of cytomegalovirus exposure and HLA in healthy donors (dated by TCRdb to the late 2010s). Regarding the study in general: An earlier analysis of 587 of the donors reported approximately 300 Gb of sequence data and 117 million unique TCR beta sequences from about 179 million T cells. An early release that covered fewer than 750 HLA-typed donors contained approximately 300 gigabases of sequencing data and tens of millions of unique TCR sequences. Of the 300 to 400 genotyped donors, over 70% fell in the genetic ancestry cluster associated with self-reported Caucasian donors. The study aimed to test whether cataloging public T cell receptors could reveal signatures of past pathogen exposure. The study used immunosequencing to profile the T cell repertoires of 666 subjects and linked those repertoires to cytomegalovirus serostatus. A separate validation cohort of some 130 different subjects was used in addition to the roughly 700-subject first cohort. The study combined high-throughput TCR immunosequencing, statistical association of individual TCRs with disease status, and machine learning to predict cytomegalovirus infection status. A later analysis re-analyzed previously published TCR beta repertoires from 600 to 850 donors and added high-resolution HLA genotyping to study TCR occurrence patterns. Rather than drawing on any new phenotypic data, the later analysis identified candidate immune exposures from TCR beta sequences and the way those sequences occurred across donors. An earlier analysis of several hundred of the donors applied high-throughput TCR beta sequencing to assess whether each TCR beta V gene segment acted as functional or pseudogenic. Donor age, sex, ethnicity and CMV serostatus were compiled together with the repertoire data. A later genetic analysis took genome-wide SNP genotypes for about three fifths of the roughly 700 donors and used that subset as a discovery cohort. All discovery cohort repertoires had been generated using a single sequencing platform. HLA typing included class I and class II loci at four-digit resolution. The number of typed donors differed by locus: about 620-630 for A, B, C, DRB1 and DQB1; 500 to 550 for DQA1; approximately 610 for DPA1; and about 450 for DPB1. Roughly 5 DR-DQ haplotypes were handled as single units for association and clustering, since linkage in the cohort was strong. Among 398 genotyped donors of the cohort, an average of around 240,000 unique TCR beta nucleotide sequences were sequenced per donor, roughly 20% of them non-productive. The investigation overall reported the following: According to a later analysis, most CMV-associated TCR beta chains appeared to be HLA-restricted, and the HLA associations seemed to be driven largely by CMV exposure. In a later analysis, HLA-associated TCR beta chains showed more clonal expansion and lower generation probabilities than non-associated chains that were equally common. The classifier was reported to diagnose cytomegalovirus status with high specificity and sensitivity in both the original and validation cohorts. The 87-base-pair reads could not distinguish some IMGT-functional V segments, including TRBV6-2 and TRBV6-3, so those segments were excluded. Linkage disequilibrium might explain the correlated functional status among segregating V segments, but an unknown experimental factor could not be ruled out. This cohort had only TCR beta chains sequenced, and the lack of alpha or paired-chain data limited which features could be detected. Some 16 rarely observed V segments, including chromosome 9 orphons, were excluded from the earlier analysis of about 610 of the donors because counts were too low. According to a later analysis, TCR association rates differed among HLA loci, with DRB1 alleles showing the most associated TCRs and HLA-C alleles showing the fewest. Most TCR sequences were seen in very few donors, while some public TCRs were found in many individuals. A further reported finding was that TCR beta sequences accurately predicted the HLA-A and HLA-B alleles for most subjects in the first cohort. In vitro tests confirmed that a few of the cytomegalovirus-associated TCR beta chains recognize cytomegalovirus antigens. In an earlier analysis of some 640 of the donors, most TCR beta V segments were observed in productive rearrangements about 90% or about 30% of the time, broadly matching IMGT annotations. Assigning TCR associations to individual alleles was difficult when HLA alleles, especially DR and DQ, strongly co-occurred. A group of highly shared sequence variants was considered likely to be a technical artifact of the sequencing pipeline. The study gave a list of under 200 TCR beta chains associated with cytomegalovirus. In a later genetic analysis, fewer N-insertions in productive TCRs were reported among donors in an Asian-associated ancestry cluster than the roughly 700-donor mean. A later analysis associated 15,000 to 20,000 TCR beta sequences with specific HLA alleles at a false discovery rate of 0.05. A later genetic analysis associated a missense DCLRE1C variant with V-gene and J-gene trimming of TCR beta chains, and an independent cohort replicated the association. Presence/absence analyses assumed roughly uniform sequencing depth across donors, an assumption that may not hold. The authors suggested that the approach could potentially be extended to other disease states and immunological phenotypes. Several of the top co-occurrence clusters appeared to be linked to parvovirus B19, influenza, CMV and Epstein-Barr virus, according to a later analysis. Because HLA typing was missing for some donors at each locus, association tests included only the typed subset. The only immune exposure information available for the cohort was CMV serostatus.

Library preparation used the immunoSEQ multiplex PCR assay. For the multiplex PCR, a mixture combining 60 forward primers for TCR Vbeta segments and 13 reverse primers for TCR Jbeta segments was used. Amplification of the CDR3 region of rearranged TCR beta genes was performed with a multiplex PCR assay on genomic DNA. The Illumina HiSeq System was used to sequence the amplified TCR beta libraries as 87-base-pair reads. In the authors' own workflow: Across the roughly 600 repertoires, a later analysis counted some 80 million unique TCR beta chains, some 11 million of which were shared by at least two donors. Raw reads were error-corrected and collapsed into unique sequences by a nearest-neighbor algorithm in which closely related sequences were merged to remove PCR and sequencing errors. V, D and J gene segments were assigned by aligning CDR3 sequences to IMGT reference sequences. Each retained sequence needed at least a six-nucleotide match to both a V gene segment and a J gene segment. Rearrangements were called productive when the CDR3 lacked stop codons and stayed in frame with V and J; all others were non-productive. Following IMGT convention, CDR3 was defined as the stretch from the second conserved V-encoded cysteine to the conserved J-encoded phenylalanine. Sequences without an unambiguous match to a single V gene segment were excluded from the earlier analysis of about 630 of the donors. An earlier analysis of 450 to 650 of the donors called V segments functional above 56.7% productive rearrangements and segregating when the between-donor standard deviation exceeded 5%. A statistical classification framework was developed to diagnose cytomegalovirus status using the catalog of TCR beta chain sequences. In a later analysis, TCR nucleotide sequences were compared against IMGT/GENE-DB human TR gene sequences so that V and J genes could be assigned. Using the TCRdist pipeline, a later analysis assigned CDR3 sequences along with most-parsimonious VDJ recombination scenarios. In a later analysis, each TCR beta chain was defined by its CDR3 amino acid sequence together with its V-gene family, and reads lacking a unique V-gene family were excluded. In a later analysis, fewer than 600 highly shared, low-generation-probability nucleotide sequences were removed to address suspected cross-contamination and a sequencing artifact. In a later analysis, a clonal expansion index for each public chain was calculated from normalized within-repertoire ranks of inferred template counts. In a later analysis, generation probabilities were computed using a VDJ recombination model fitted to out-of-frame rearrangements, and the results were checked against IGoR. In a later analysis, TCR-TCR, TCR-HLA and TCR-CMV co-occurrence was scored with hypergeometric tests, and a repertoire-size bias correction was applied to TCR pairs. False discovery rates were estimated in a later analysis by permuting HLA or CMV assignments 20 times. In a later analysis, co-occurring TCRs were grouped with DBSCAN, and TCRdist sequence similarity was added when clustering was performed within HLA-allele-positive subsets. Repertoires with fewer than 30,000 or more than 120,000 public chains, plus five repertoires with anomalous nucleotide sharing, were excluded from co-occurrence clustering. In its TCRdb copy, this immuneACCESS table keeps in-frame sequences only and misses some clones. Where compared with another copy, unresolved V genes explain less than half of these, and the others have no known cause. The DNA was the basis for D and trimming; V, J and clone size are from that table. Across this sample there are about 160,000 clones, with about three quarters seen only once. In total, the top ten clones hold about 2.1% of the sample.

This clone was observed a few times. Its antigen remains undetermined. No base quality values were provided; no much bigger clone lies one nucleotide off. From a lookup of the germline V gene, CDR1 and CDR2 are SNHLY and FYNNEI. A distance of 24 bases separates the germline ends of V and J, which lose 6 bases and 7 bases respectively. Reading from cysteine to phenylalanine, the CDR3 counts 16 amino acids. The entry retains the CDR3 DNA only, 48 bases that are in frame from base 1. In total, fewer than 750 healthy bone marrow donors made up the cohort. At the time of sampling, all cohort members were nominally healthy, though unrecorded immune exposures were likely present. The donor tested CMV seronegative, placing the donor among the approximately 360 seronegative members of the cohort. Each donor provided a peripheral blood sample, and peripheral blood mononuclear cells were used for TCR beta sequencing. The Qiagen DNeasy Blood Extraction Kit was used to extract genomic DNA from the blood cell samples.

The sequenced sample consisted of PBMCs. Recombination connected TRBV2 to TRBJ2-5, with TRBD2 as a weak D call on 7 bases. This TCR derives from a female donor in good health and CMV-seronegative. The DNA reads TGTGCCAGCAGAGAACTACCTGCGGGGGCCCAGGGGACCCAGTACTTC. Protein translation: CASRELPAGAQGTQYF.